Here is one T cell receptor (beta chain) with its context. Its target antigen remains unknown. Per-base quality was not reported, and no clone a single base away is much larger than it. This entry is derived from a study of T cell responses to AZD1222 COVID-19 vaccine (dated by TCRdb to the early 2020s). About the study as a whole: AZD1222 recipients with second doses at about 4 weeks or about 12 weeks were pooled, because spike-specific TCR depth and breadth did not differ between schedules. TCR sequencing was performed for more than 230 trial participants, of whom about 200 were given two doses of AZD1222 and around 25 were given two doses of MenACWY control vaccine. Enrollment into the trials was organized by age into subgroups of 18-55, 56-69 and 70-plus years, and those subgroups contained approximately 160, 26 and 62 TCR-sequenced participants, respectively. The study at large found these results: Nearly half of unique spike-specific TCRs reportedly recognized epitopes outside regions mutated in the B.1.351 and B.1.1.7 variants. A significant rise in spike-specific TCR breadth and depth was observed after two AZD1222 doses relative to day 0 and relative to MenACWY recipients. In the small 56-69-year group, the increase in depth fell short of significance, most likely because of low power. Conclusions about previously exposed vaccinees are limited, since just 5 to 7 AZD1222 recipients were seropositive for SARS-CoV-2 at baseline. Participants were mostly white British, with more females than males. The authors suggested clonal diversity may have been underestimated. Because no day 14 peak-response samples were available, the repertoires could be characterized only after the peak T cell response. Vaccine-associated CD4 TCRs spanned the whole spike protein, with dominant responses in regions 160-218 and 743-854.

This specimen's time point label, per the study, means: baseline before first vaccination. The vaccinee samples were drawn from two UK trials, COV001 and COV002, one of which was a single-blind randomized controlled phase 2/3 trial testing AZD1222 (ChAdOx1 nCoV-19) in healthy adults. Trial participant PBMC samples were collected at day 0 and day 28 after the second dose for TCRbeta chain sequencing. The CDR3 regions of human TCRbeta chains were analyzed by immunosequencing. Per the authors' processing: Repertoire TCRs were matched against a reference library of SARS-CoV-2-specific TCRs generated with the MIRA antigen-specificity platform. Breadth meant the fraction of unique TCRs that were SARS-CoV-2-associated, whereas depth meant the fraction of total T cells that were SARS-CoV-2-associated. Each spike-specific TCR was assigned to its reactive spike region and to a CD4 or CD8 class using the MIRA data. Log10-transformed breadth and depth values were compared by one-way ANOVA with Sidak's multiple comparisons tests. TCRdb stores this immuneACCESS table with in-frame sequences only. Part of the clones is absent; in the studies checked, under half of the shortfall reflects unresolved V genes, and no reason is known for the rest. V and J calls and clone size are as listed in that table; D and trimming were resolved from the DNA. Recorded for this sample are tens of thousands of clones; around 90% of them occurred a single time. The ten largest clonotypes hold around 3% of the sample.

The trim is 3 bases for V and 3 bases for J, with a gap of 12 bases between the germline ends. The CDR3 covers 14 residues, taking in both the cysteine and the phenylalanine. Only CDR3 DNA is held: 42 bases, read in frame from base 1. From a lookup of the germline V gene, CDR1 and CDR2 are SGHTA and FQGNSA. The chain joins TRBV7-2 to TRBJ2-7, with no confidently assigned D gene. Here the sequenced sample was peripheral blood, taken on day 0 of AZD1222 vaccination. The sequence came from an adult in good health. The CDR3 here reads CASSLEVRRYEQYF. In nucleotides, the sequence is TGTGCCAGCAGCTTGGAAGTGAGACGCTACGAGCAGTACTTC. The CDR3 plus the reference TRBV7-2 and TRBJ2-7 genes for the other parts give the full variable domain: GAGVSQSPSNKVTEKGKDVELRCDPISGHTALYWYRQSLGQGLEFLIYFQGNSAPDKSGLPSDRFSAERTGGSVSTLTIQRTQQEDSAVYLCASSLEVRRYEQYFGPGTRLTVT.